These T cell receptor beta chains were read from a single sample in a study of blood T cell repertoires in COVID-19. Sequencing used immunoSEQ multiplex PCR; TCRdb keeps in-frame clones, though not all of them. The table records fewer than 400,000 clones, approximately 84% of them present only once. Sequencing used PBMCs or T cells enriched from blood (not recorded which). These TCRs come from a man aged 25 to 40 who had recovered from COVID-19. The CDR3 runs from the conserved cysteine through the conserved F or W. A D gene is named only where the DNA matches it firmly. Size values are once, few and many counts, or a class for expanded clones, and some rows have none.

clone_size	d_call	v_call	j_call	cdr3_length	cdr3_aa	cdr3_nt
-	TRBD2	TRBV4-1	TRBJ2-1	16	CASSRRVLAGNNEQFF	TGCGCCAGCAGCCGGCGGGTACTAGCGGGGAACAATGAGCAGTTCTTC
-	TRBD1	TRBV5-1	TRBJ1-5	16	CASSYGGTGSDQPQHF	TGCGCCAGCAGCTACGGGGGGACAGGATCCGATCAGCCCCAGCATTTT
-	-	TRBV7-8	TRBJ1-1	13	CASSSDRNTEAFF	TGTGCCAGCAGTTCCGACAGGAACACTGAAGCTTTCTTT
once	TRBD2	TRBV30	TRBJ2-7	15	CAWTGRTSGSYEQYF	TGTGCCTGGACGGGCAGGACTAGCGGGAGTTACGAGCAGTACTTC
-	-	TRBV4-2	TRBJ1-1	13	CASSDQRNTEAFF	TGTGCCAGCAGCGATCAGCGGAACACTGAAGCTTTCTTT
few	-	TRBV7-8	TRBJ1-1	12	CASSLRSAEAFF	TGTGCCAGCAGCTTAAGGAGCGCTGAAGCTTTCTTT
-	-	TRBV9	TRBJ2-5	12	CASSLYQETQYF	TGTGCCAGCAGCCTGTACCAAGAGACCCAGTACTTC
-	-	TRBV10-3	TRBJ2-7	14	CAISGSHGTYEQYF	TGTGCCATCAGTGGATCCCATGGCACCTACGAGCAGTACTTC
once	TRBD2	TRBV5-4	TRBJ2-3	15	CATGVGGTSTDTQYF	TGTGCCACGGGAGTGGGAGGGACTAGCACAGATACGCAGTATTTT
-	-	TRBV7-9	TRBJ1-5	13	CASEGDSNQPQHF	TGTGCCAGTGAGGGGGATAGCAATCAGCCCCAGCATTTT
-	TRBD2	TRBV30	TRBJ2-1	14	CAYYPGGLLNEQFF	TGTGCCTACTACCCCGGGGGACTACTCAATGAGCAGTTCTTC
-	TRBD1	TRBV19	TRBJ2-6	17	CASRPGDREPGANVLTF	TGTGCCAGTAGACCAGGGGACAGGGAACCTGGGGCCAACGTCCTGACTTTC
-	TRBD2	TRBV7-8	TRBJ2-1	19	CASSPNRFYTSGRSDEQFF	TGTGCCAGCAGCCCCAATAGGTTCTATACTAGCGGGAGATCCGATGAGCAGTTCTTC
-	-	TRBV7-9	TRBJ1-1	14	CASSLRSDGYEAFF	TGTGCCAGCAGTTTGAGGTCAGACGGATATGAAGCTTTCTTT
-	TRBD2	TRBV19	TRBJ2-5	15	CASSMGGAGSETQYF	TGTGCCAGTAGTATGGGAGGGGCAGGGTCGGAGACCCAGTACTTC
-	TRBD1	TRBV6-6	TRBJ2-5	14	CASSRGQGQETQYF	TGTGCCAGCAGCCGAGGACAGGGCCAAGAGACCCAGTACTTC
few	TRBD1	TRBV6-1	TRBJ1-1	16	CASSEGRGLWGTEAFF	TGTGCCAGCAGTGAAGGCAGGGGGCTATGGGGGACTGAAGCTTTCTTT